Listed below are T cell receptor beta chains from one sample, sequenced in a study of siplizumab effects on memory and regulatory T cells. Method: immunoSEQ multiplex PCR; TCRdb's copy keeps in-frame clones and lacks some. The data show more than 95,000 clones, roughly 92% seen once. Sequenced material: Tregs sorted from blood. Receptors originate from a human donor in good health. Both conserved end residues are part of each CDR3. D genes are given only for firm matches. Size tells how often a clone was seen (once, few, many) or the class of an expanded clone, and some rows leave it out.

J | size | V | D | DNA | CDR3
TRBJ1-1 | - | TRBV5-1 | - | TGCGCCAGCAGTCCCACGCCGGGGGCTTACACTGAAGCTTTCTTT | CASSPTPGAYTEAFF
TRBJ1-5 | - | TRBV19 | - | TGTGCCAGTAGTATTTTGGGCAAACATCAGCCCCAGCATTTT | CASSILGKHQPQHF
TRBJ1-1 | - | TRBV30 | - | TGTGCCTGGAGACTTTACTACCCCATGAACACTGAAGCTTTCTTT | CAWRLYYPMNTEAFF
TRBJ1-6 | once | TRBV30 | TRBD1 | TGTGCCTGGAGTAGAAGACAGGGGTATAATTCACCCCTCCACTTT | CAWSRRQGYNSPLHF
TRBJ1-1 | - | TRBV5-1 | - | TGCGCCAGCAGCTTGGAGGGCAGCCCGAACACTGAAGCTTTCTTT | CASSLEGSPNTEAFF
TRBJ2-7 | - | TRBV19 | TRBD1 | TGTGCCAGTAGTATAACCCGGGGACAGGGGACCTACGAGCAGTACTTC | CASSITRGQGTYEQYF
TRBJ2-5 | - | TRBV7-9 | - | TGTGCCAGCAGCCCCCGGGGGCCTGTAGAGACCCAGTACTTC | CASSPRGPVETQYF
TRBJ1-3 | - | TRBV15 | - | TGTGCCACCGGAGGATCGGGATCCGGTTCTGGAAACACCATATATTTT | CATGGSGSGSGNTIYF
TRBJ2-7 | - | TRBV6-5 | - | TGTGCCAGCAGTTACGGGCGGACCTTGGGGGAGCAGTACTTC | CASSYGRTLGEQYF
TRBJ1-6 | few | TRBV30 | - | TGTGCCTGGAGTGTACTGGGGAATTCACCCCTCCACTTT | CAWSVLGNSPLHF
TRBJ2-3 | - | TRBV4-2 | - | TGTGCCAGCAGCCAAGAGTTGATCTCGGCGGGCCTAGGTTTGGATACGCAGTATTTT | CASSQELISAGLGLDTQYF
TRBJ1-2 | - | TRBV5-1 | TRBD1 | TGCGCCAGCAAAGGGCCAGGGGGCTTTACCTTC | CASKGPGGFTF
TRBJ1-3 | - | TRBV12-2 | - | TGTGCAAGCCGACGATCCGTGGACCGCACATCGAGAAACACCATATATTTT | CASRRSVDRTSRNTIYF
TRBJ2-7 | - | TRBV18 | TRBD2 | TGTGCCAGCTCGCCGGGACTAGCGGGAACGGACTACTCCTACGAGCAGTACTTC | CASSPGLAGTDYSYEQYF
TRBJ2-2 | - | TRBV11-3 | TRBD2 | TGTGCCAGCACCCCGCGGGGGACGAACACCGGGGAGCTGTTTTTT | CASTPRGTNTGELFF
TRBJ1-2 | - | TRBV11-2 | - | TGTGCCAGCAGCTTAGTAGACCGGGGACGAAGCAGCACCTTC | CASSLVDRGRSSTF
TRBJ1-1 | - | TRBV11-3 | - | TGTGCCAGCAGCTTTCAACTGGGCACTGAAGCTTTCTTT | CASSFQLGTEAFF
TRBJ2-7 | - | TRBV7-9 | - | TGTGCCAGCAGCTTTCTGACGGACAGTCCCTCCGGGCAGTACTTC | CASSFLTDSPSGQYF
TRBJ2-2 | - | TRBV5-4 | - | TGTGCCAGCAGCTTGTCGTGGGGGAGCACCGGGGAGCTGTTTTTT | CASSLSWGSTGELFF
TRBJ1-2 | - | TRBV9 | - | TGTGCCAGCAGCGTAGATCGGGGGCTCTATGGCTACACCTTC | CASSVDRGLYGYTF
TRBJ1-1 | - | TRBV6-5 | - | TGTGCCAGCAGTTACAACCCCGTTATGAACACTGAAGCTTTCTTT | CASSYNPVMNTEAFF
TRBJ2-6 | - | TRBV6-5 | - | TGTGCCAGCAGTTCAAACTCTGGGGCCAACGTCCTGACTTTC | CASSSNSGANVLTF
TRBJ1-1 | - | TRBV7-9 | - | TGTGCCAGCAGCTACGGACAGCTCACTGAAGCTTTCTTT | CASSYGQLTEAFF
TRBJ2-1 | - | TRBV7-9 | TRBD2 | TGTGCCAGCAGCTTGCCCCGGGGGGGAGGGAATGAGCAGTTCTTC | CASSLPRGGGNEQFF
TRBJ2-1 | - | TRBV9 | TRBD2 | TGTGCCAGCAGCGCGGGACTAGCGGGAGGTTCCTACAATGAGCAGTTCTTC | CASSAGLAGGSYNEQFF
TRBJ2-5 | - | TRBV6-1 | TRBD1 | TGTGCCAGCAGGGAAGACTTCCGGGACAGGGGCCGAGAGACCCAGTACTTC | CASREDFRDRGRETQYF